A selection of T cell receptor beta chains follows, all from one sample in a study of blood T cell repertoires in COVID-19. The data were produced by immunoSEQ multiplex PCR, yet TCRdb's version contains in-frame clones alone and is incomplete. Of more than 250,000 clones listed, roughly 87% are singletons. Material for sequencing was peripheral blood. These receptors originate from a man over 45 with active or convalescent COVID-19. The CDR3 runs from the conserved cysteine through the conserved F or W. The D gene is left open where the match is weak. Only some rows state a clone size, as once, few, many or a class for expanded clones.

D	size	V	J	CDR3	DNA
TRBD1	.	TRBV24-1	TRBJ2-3	CATSDLQGADTQYF	TGTGCCACCAGTGATTTGCAGGGGGCAGATACGCAGTATTTT
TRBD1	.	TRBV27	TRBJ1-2	CASGQGWGYTF	TGTGCCAGCGGACAGGGATGGGGCTACACCTTC
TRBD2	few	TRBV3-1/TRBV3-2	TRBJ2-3	CASSQDFRGRRQYF	TGTGCCAGCAGCCAAGATTTCCGCGGGAGACGTCAGTATTTT
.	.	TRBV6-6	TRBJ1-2	CASSYSGGEGGYTF	TGTGCCAGCAGTTACTCGGGCGGGGAGGGAGGCTACACCTTC
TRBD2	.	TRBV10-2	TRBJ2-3	CASRPGLAPDTQYF	TGCGCCAGCAGGCCGGGACTAGCCCCAGATACGCAGTATTTT
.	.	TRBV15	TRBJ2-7	CATSRDNGAGRRYEQYF	TGTGCCACCAGCAGAGATAATGGGGCAGGGCGGCGGTACGAGCAGTACTTC
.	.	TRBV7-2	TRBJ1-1	CASSPPEGGANTEAFF	TGTGCCAGCAGCCCCCCCGAAGGAGGGGCTAACACTGAAGCTTTCTTT
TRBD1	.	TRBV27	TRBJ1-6	CASSSQSWTGGGSPLHF	TGTGCCAGCAGTTCACAATCCTGGACAGGGGGCGGTTCACCCCTCCACTTT
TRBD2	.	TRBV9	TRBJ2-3	CASSGIAHSGVRDTQYF	TGTGCCAGCAGCGGGATAGCTCATAGCGGGGTCCGGGATACGCAGTATTTT
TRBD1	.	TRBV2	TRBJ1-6	CASSPGQDNSPLHF	TGTGCCAGCAGCCCCGGACAGGATAATTCACCCCTCCACTTT
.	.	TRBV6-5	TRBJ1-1	CASGLDWVQEGAFF	TGTGCCAGCGGATTGGACTGGGTTCAGGAGGGAGCTTTCTTT
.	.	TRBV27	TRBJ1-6	CASSSGRANNSPLHF	TGTGCCAGCAGTTCCGGCAGGGCCAATAATTCACCCCTCCACTTT
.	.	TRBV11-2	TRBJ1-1	CASSSLPGTEAFF	TGTGCCAGCAGCTCCCTCCCGGGCACTGAAGCTTTCTTT
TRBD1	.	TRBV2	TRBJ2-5	CANPPGGEQETQYF	TGTGCCAACCCCCCAGGGGGAGAGCAAGAGACCCAGTACTTC
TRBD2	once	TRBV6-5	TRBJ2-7	CASRIIAGEGEQYF	TGTGCCAGCAGAATAATAGCGGGAGAGGGGGAGCAGTACTTC
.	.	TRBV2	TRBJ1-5	CASSDEGTQPQHF	TGTGCCAGCAGTGATGAGGGCACGCAGCCCCAGCATTTT
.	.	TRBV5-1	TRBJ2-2	CASSWGTYAGELFF	TGCGCCAGCAGTTGGGGGACATACGCGGGGGAGCTGTTTTTT
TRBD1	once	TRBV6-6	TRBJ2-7	CASRYGQGYTYEQYF	TGTGCCAGCAGGTACGGACAGGGCTACACCTACGAGCAGTACTTC